This TCR beta chain was obtained from a study of cytomegalovirus exposure and HLA in healthy donors. Findings and caveats of the study: A further, later analysis showed that HLA-associated TCR beta chains (compared with equally common others) were more clonally expanded. Indistinguishable V segments, including TRBV6-2 and TRBV6-3, were excluded.

This clone has more than one count but fewer than ten. Its antigen is not identified. The germline CDR1 and CDR2 sequences are SGHRS and YFSETQ. This CDR3 has 16 residues. Trimming took 4 bases from V and 7 from J; bases not matched to a gene: 13. The PCR used 60 Vbeta and 13 Jbeta primers. Clones were sequenced by immunoSEQ multiplex PCR, and TCRdb holds only the in-frame ones, with some missing. Of some 200,000 clones in the sample, roughly 68% were seen once. The sample consisted of PBMCs. This TCR was sampled from a middle-aged man in good health and CMV-seropositive. This sequence joins TRBV5-1 and TRBJ2-2; 7 bases align to TRBD1. The CDR3 here is CASSPDRVVVSGELFF. DNA of the CDR3: TGCGCCAGCAGCCCTGACAGGGTAGTTGTGAGCGGGGAGCTGTTTTTT.